This T cell receptor (beta chain) was retrieved from a study of cytomegalovirus exposure and HLA in healthy donors (dated by TCRdb to about 2017). About the full investigation: In an earlier analysis of under 600 of the donors, 250 to 350 Gb of sequence data and approximately 120 million unique TCR beta sequences from about 190 million T cells were reported. The T cell repertoires of 670 or so subjects were profiled by immunosequencing and related to cytomegalovirus serostatus. Class I and class II HLA loci were covered by the typing at four-digit resolution. Among some 410 genotyped donors of the cohort, an average of approximately 240,000 unique TCR beta nucleotide sequences were sequenced per donor, roughly 18% of them non-productive. Genome-wide SNP genotypes for about 55% of the 666 donors were used in a later genetic analysis, which treated that subset as a discovery cohort. An early release covering approximately 600 HLA-typed donors comprised approximately 290 gigabases of sequencing data and tens of millions of unique TCR sequences. The study aimed to test whether cataloging public T cell receptors could reveal signatures of past pathogen exposure. Among the roughly 430 genotyped donors, around 79% belonged to the genetic ancestry cluster associated with self-reported Caucasian donors. In an earlier analysis of 587 of the donors, high-throughput TCR beta sequencing was used to judge whether each TCR beta V gene segment behaved as functional or pseudogenic. About five DR-DQ haplotypes were handled as single units for association and clustering, since linkage in the cohort was strong. Typing coverage varied by locus: about 629-630 donors for A, B, C, DRB1 and DQB1; roughly 510 for DQA1; about 570 for DPA1; 450 to 480 for DPB1. To predict cytomegalovirus infection status, the study combined high-throughput TCR immunosequencing, statistical association of individual TCRs with disease status, and machine learning. Along with the roughly 670-subject first cohort, a separate validation cohort of some 130 different subjects was used. Every repertoire in the discovery cohort had been generated on one and the same sequencing platform. Rather than using new phenotypic data, the later analysis identified candidate immune exposures from TCR beta sequences and from how often those sequences occurred across donors. To study patterns of TCR occurrence, a later analysis re-analyzed previously published TCR beta repertoires from 666 donors and added high-resolution HLA genotyping. Alongside the repertoire data, information on donor age, sex, ethnicity and CMV serostatus was compiled.

The library came from the immunoSEQ multiplex PCR assay. For the multiplex PCR, a mixture combining 60 forward primers for TCR Vbeta segments and 13 reverse primers for TCR Jbeta segments was used. A multiplex PCR assay on genomic DNA amplified the CDR3 region of rearranged TCR beta genes. Amplified TCR beta libraries were sequenced as 87-base-pair reads on the Illumina HiSeq System. The paper's processing steps were these. A later analysis tallied roughly 80 million unique TCR beta chains across the 650 to 750 repertoires, and approximately 9.9 million of those chains were shared by two or more donors. A nearest-neighbor algorithm error-corrected the raw reads and collapsed the reads into unique sequences, merging closely related sequences to remove PCR and sequencing errors. To assign V, D and J gene segments, CDR3 sequences were aligned to IMGT reference sequences. For a sequence to be retained, a match of at least six nucleotides to both a V gene segment and a J gene segment was required. A rearrangement was called productive if the CDR3 had no stop codons and remained in frame with V and J, and every other rearrangement was called non-productive. CDR3 was defined by IMGT convention, running from the second conserved V-encoded cysteine to the conserved J-encoded phenylalanine. In an earlier analysis of around 570 of the donors, sequences lacking an unambiguous match to a single V gene segment were excluded. In an earlier analysis of 587 of the donors, V segments were called functional above 56.7% productive rearrangements and were called segregating when the between-donor standard deviation exceeded 5%. A statistical classification framework was built to diagnose cytomegalovirus status from the catalog of TCR beta chain sequences. V and J gene assignment, in a later analysis, came from comparing TCR nucleotide sequences with IMGT/GENE-DB human TR gene sequences. The TCRdist pipeline was used in a later analysis to assign CDR3 sequences and most-parsimonious VDJ recombination scenarios. In a later analysis, each TCR beta chain was defined by its CDR3 amino acid sequence together with its V-gene family, and reads lacking a unique V-gene family were excluded. To address suspected cross-contamination and a sequencing artifact, a later analysis removed 550 to 750 highly shared, low-generation-probability nucleotide sequences. For each public chain, a later analysis derived a clonal expansion index from normalized ranks of inferred template counts within each repertoire. In a later analysis, generation probabilities were computed with a VDJ recombination model fitted to out-of-frame rearrangements, and the resulting probabilities were checked against IGoR. In a later analysis, TCR-TCR, TCR-HLA and TCR-CMV co-occurrence was scored with hypergeometric tests, and a repertoire-size bias correction was applied to TCR pairs. False discovery rates were estimated in a later analysis by permuting HLA or CMV assignments 20 times. A later analysis grouped co-occurring TCRs with DBSCAN, adding TCRdist sequence similarity when clustering within HLA-allele-positive subsets. Co-occurrence clustering excluded repertoires with fewer than 30,000 or more than 120,000 public chains, plus five with anomalous nucleotide sharing. TCRdb took this table from immuneACCESS and kept in-frame rearrangements with V and J called. Such tables lack part of the clones; where checked against another copy, unresolved V genes explain under half of the gap, and the rest is unexplained. D and trimming come from the DNA, and the V and J calls and clone size come from that table. This sample's listing comprises around 55,000 clones. The top ten constitute about 9.1% of the sample.

The study at large found these results: In this cohort, only TCR beta chains were sequenced, and detectable features were limited by the absence of alpha or paired-chain data. Most CMV-associated TCR beta chains appeared to be HLA-restricted in a later analysis, and the HLA associations seemed to be driven largely by CMV exposure. Compared with equally common non-associated chains, HLA-associated TCR beta chains in a later analysis were more clonally expanded and had lower generation probabilities. An earlier analysis of approximately 530 of the donors showed that most TCR beta V segments appeared in productive rearrangements either about 90% or about 30% of the time, which broadly matched IMGT annotations. The 87-base-pair reads could not distinguish some IMGT-functional V segments, including TRBV6-2 and TRBV6-3, so those segments were excluded. In the study, about 150 TCR beta chains were listed as associated with cytomegalovirus. A few of the identified cytomegalovirus-associated TCR beta chains were confirmed in vitro to be specific for cytomegalovirus antigens. Several of the top co-occurrence clusters appeared to be linked to parvovirus B19, influenza, CMV and Epstein-Barr virus, according to a later analysis. Linkage disequilibrium might explain the correlated functional status among segregating V segments, but an unknown experimental factor could not be ruled out. In a later genetic analysis, a missense DCLRE1C variant was associated with V-gene and J-gene trimming of TCR beta chains, and the association was replicated in an independent cohort. Strong co-occurrence of HLA alleles, especially DR and DQ, made assigning TCR associations to individual alleles difficult. In a later analysis, TCR association rates were found to vary across HLA loci, with the most associated TCRs seen for DRB1 alleles and the fewest for HLA-C alleles. Because counts were too low, more than 15 rarely observed V segments, including chromosome 9 orphons, were left out of the earlier analysis of 500 to 750 of the donors. Specific HLA alleles were associated with about 17,000 TCR beta sequences at a false discovery rate of 0.05 in a later analysis. While some public TCRs were present in many individuals, most TCR sequences turned up only very rarely across donors. A cluster of highly shared sequence variants was judged likely to be a technical artifact of the sequencing pipeline. According to a later genetic analysis, donors in an Asian-associated ancestry cluster had fewer N-insertions in productive TCRs than the approximately 670-donor mean. HLA typing was unavailable for some donors at each locus, so association tests used only the typed subset. A further reported finding was that TCR beta sequences accurately predicted the HLA-A and HLA-B alleles for most subjects in the first cohort. Roughly uniform sequencing depth across donors was assumed in presence/absence analyses, although this assumption may not hold. The authors suggested that the approach could potentially be generalized to other disease states and immunological phenotypes. The classifier was reported to diagnose cytomegalovirus status with high specificity and sensitivity in both the original and validation cohorts. For the cohort, immune exposure information was limited to CMV serostatus.

From the cysteine up to the phenylalanine, the CDR3 has a length of 13 residues. Just the 39-base CDR3 DNA is kept, in frame starting at base 1. From a lookup of the germline V gene (reference sequence), CDR1 and CDR2 are SGHNT and YYREEE. V trim: 3 bases; J trim: 5 bases; unmatched bases: 4. As to this clone: Its antigen remains unidentified.

The cohort comprised around 690 healthy bone marrow donors. All cohort members were sampled while nominally healthy, although unrecorded immune exposures were likely present. The donor was CMV seropositive and was included in the group of 250 to 300 seropositive cohort members. A peripheral blood sample was collected from each donor, and TCR beta sequencing was performed on peripheral blood mononuclear cells. Genomic DNA was extracted from the blood cell samples with the Qiagen DNeasy Blood Extraction Kit. This TCR was recovered from a man aged 50 to 60 in good health and CMV-seropositive. The chain is assembled from TRBV5-4 and TRBJ1-2; 7 middle bases align to TRBD1. Source material: PBMCs. The DNA sequence is as follows: TGTGCCAGCAGCTCCAAGACAGGGTATGGCTACACCTTC. This gives the protein CASSSKTGYGYTF.